This T cell receptor beta chain comes out of a study of OX40 agonist ivuxolimab in advanced cancers. Findings of the study overall: Low normalized T-cell clonal expansion was additionally recorded for some nonresponders. Average numbers of expanded clones were greater in CD8+ T cells than in CD4+.

TCRdb keeps only in-frame clones here, not all; method: immunoSEQ multiplex PCR. Counted here are about 80,000 clones, about four fifths occurring once; the ten biggest clones make up around a quarter. For this clone: As yet, its antigen is unknown.

This material consisted of CD4+ or CD8+ T cells sorted from blood, taken in a trial of the OX40 agonist ivuxolimab. The sequence was obtained from an adult with an advanced solid tumor such as melanoma, head and neck, liver or kidney cancer.

The CDR3, as DNA: TGTGCTAGTGGTAGAGACAGGGGGTGGAATGAAAAACTGTTTTTT. Protein: CASGRDRGWNEKLFF. The V and J genes are TRBV12-5 and TRBJ1-4, with 9 bases aligning to TRBD1. J lost 5 bases, V lost 5 bases, and 6 bases had no gene match. This CDR3 has 15 residues. Germline lookup yields CDR1 LGHNT and CDR2 FRNRAP.